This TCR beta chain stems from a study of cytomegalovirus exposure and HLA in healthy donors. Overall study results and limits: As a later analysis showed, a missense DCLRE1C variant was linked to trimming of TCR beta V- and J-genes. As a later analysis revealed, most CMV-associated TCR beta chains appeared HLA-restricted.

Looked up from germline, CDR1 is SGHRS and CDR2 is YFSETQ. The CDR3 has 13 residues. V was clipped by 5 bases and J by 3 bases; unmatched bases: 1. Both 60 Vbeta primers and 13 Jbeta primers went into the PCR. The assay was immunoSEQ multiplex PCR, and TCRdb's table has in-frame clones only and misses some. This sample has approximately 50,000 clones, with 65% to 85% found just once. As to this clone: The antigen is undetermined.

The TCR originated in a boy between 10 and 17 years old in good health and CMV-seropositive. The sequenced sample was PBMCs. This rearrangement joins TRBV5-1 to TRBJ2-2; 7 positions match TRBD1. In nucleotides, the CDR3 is TGCGCCAGCAGGGGACAGTACACCGGGGAGCTGTTTTTT. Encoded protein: CASRGQYTGELFF.